This T cell receptor beta chain stems from a study of T cells after yellow fever vaccination. Study-wide results and limits: Reappearance after the booster was seen for most primary-vaccination clones, at 96% CD4 and 85% to 90% CD8.

Using its own MiXCR run on the 5' RACE reads, TCRdb lists one record per CDR3 protein. The repertoire holds about 160,000 distinct CDR3 sequences, with approximately 6.7% as singletons. The CDR3 totals 18 residues. J was trimmed by 4 bases and V by 5 bases; bases with no gene match: 18. About this clonotype itself: As yet, its antigen is unknown.

This specimen consisted of CD4+ T cells sorted from PBMCs, obtained more than 4 days after the first yellow fever vaccination. The TCR originated in a man younger than 35 who received the YFV17D yellow fever vaccine. The chain recombines TRBV12-3 or TRBV12-4 with TRBJ2-5, with 8 bases aligning to TRBD1. The CDR3 DNA reads as TGTGCCAGCAGTCCTACAAAGCTTCCGGGACAGGCTTTAGAGACCCAGTACTTC. Translating gives CASSPTKLPGQALETQYF.